This T cell receptor (beta chain) was identified in a study of cytotoxic CD8 clonotypes in ibrutinib-treated CLL. Looking at the study overall: Samples showed on average around 250,000 productive templates and about 94,000 productive rearrangements.

Profiled with immunoSEQ multiplex PCR; TCRdb holds only in-frame clones, not every one. In the table there are 250,000 to 350,000 clones, around 69% of which are singletons. Remarks on this clone: Its antigen is not known.

TCR beta libraries used roughly 2 micrograms of DNA from cryopreserved PBMCs. General study results and limits: Under treatment, the uncommon public clonotypes either contracted or remained stable. An increase in clonality occurred at ibrutinib response, followed by a return toward baseline at progression.

CDR3 length equals 15 residues. V was shortened by 3 bases and J by 2 bases, with 14 bases between the two germline ends. Germline CDR1 is LNHDA and CDR2 is SQIVND (reference sequence). The chain links TRBV19 to TRBJ2-7; TRBD1 is a possible D gene (7 bases). The TCR was taken from a human donor with chronic lymphocytic leukemia. The specimen was PBMCs, collected at disease progression, from a patient treated with ibrutinib. The CDR3 sequence is CASSIRQGGPYEQYF. The DNA for the CDR3 is TGTGCCAGTAGTATTCGCCAGGGGGGCCCCTACGAGCAGTACTTC.